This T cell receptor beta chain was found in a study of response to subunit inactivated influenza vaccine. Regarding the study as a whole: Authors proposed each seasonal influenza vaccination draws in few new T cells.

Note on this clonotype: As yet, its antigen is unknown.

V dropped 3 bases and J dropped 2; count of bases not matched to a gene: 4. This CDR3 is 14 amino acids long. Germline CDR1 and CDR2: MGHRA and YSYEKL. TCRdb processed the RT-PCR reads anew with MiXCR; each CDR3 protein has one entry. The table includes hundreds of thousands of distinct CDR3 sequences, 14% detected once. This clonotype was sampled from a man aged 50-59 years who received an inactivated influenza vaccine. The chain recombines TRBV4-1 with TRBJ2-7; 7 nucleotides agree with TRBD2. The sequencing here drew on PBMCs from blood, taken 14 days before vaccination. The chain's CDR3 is CASSQPGTTYEQYF. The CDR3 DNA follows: TGCGCCAGCAGCCAGCCCGGGACTACCTACGAGCAGTACTTC.